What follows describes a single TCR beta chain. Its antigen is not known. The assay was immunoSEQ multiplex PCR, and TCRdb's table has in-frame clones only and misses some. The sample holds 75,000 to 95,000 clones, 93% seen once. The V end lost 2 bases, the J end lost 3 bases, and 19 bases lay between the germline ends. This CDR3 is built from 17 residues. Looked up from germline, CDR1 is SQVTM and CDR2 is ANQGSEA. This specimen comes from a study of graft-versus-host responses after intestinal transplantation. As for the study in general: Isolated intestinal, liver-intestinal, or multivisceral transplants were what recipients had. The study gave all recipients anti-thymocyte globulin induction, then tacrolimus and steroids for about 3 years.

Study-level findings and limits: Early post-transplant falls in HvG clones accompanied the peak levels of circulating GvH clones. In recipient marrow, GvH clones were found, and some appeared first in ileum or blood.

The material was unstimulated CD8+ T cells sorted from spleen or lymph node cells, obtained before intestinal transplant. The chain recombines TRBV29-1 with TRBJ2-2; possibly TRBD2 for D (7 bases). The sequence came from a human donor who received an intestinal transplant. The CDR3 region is CSVEQVTGGQYTGELFF. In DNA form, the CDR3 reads TGCAGCGTTGAACAGGTGACGGGGGGCCAATACACCGGGGAGCTGTTTTTT.